What follows are 21 T cell receptor beta chains derived from one specimen sequenced in a study of CD8 T cells in ankylosing spondylitis. MiXCR, run by TCRdb on the 5' RACE reads, gives a single entry per CDR3 protein. This sample has over 75,000 distinct CDR3 sequences, with 8.8% found just once. What was sequenced was blood, either unsorted or a sorted T cell fraction (not recorded which). These receptors originate from a male donor with ankylosing spondylitis or in good health (not recorded which).

This clonotype was found many times. The chain couples TRBV14 to TRBJ2-1; no clear D. There are 15 residues in the CDR3. The V gene lost 0 bases and the J gene lost 6 bases, with 12 bases spanning the gap. The germline V gene has CDR1 SGHDN and CDR2 FVKESK. Written as DNA, the CDR3 is TGTGCCAGCAGCCAAGATGGGGTACTTTTCAATGAGCAGTTCTTC. Its protein is CASSQDGVLFNEQFF.

This clonotype appeared many times. J is TRBJ2-3 and V is TRBV9; TRBD2 aligns across 7 bases. Germline V lookup: CDR1 SGDLS, CDR2 YYNGEE. The trim removed 4 bases at V and 3 bases at J, leaving 11 bases unmatched. This CDR3 region has 16 residues. CDR3 protein: CASSSRPGLSTDTQYF. In DNA, the CDR3 is TGTGCCAGCAGCTCCCGTCCGGGACTATCTACAGATACGCAGTATTTT.

In its sample, this clonotype was seen a few times. The rearrangement joins TRBV24-1 to TRBJ2-5; perhaps D is TRBD1 or TRBD2 (5 bases each). The germline V and J ends were trimmed by 3 bases and 5 bases, with 15 bases remaining between them. This CDR3 has 15 amino acids. Germline loops: CDR1 KGHDR, CDR2 SFDVKD. The CDR3: CATSDPYEGFETQYF. The CDR3 DNA is TGTGCCACCAGTGATCCCTACGAGGGGTTTGAGACCCAGTACTTC.

This clonotype has a count of ten or more. The chain links TRBV11-2 to TRBJ1-6; D is ambiguous. V gave up 0 bases and J gave up 1 base, with 10 bases separating them. Germline CDR1 reads SGHAT; CDR2 reads FQNNGV. The CDR3 is 17 residues long. CDR3 nucleotide sequence: TGTGCCAGCAGCTTAGAAGGCCCGGGGTCCTATAATTCACCCCTCCACTTT. Translating it yields CASSLEGPGSYNSPLHF.

Ten or more counts support this clonotype. This chain connects TRBV3-1 to TRBJ2-1; D remains unclear. CDR3 length: 14 amino acids. The V gene's germline CDR1 is LGHDT and CDR2 YNNKEL (reference sequence). The germline V and J ends were trimmed by 1 base and 3 bases, with 7 bases remaining between them. CDR3 in amino acids: CASSQVTNYNEQFF. The CDR3 region has the DNA TGTGCCAGCAGCCAAGTCACTAACTACAATGAGCAGTTCTTC.

This clonotype was seen repeatedly, ten times or more. The V call is TRBV20-1, the J call TRBJ2-1; D is possibly TRBD2 (6 bases). CDR3 length equals 15 residues. From germline, CDR1 is DFQATT and CDR2 SNEGSKA (reference sequence). V was pared by 0 bases and J by 4 bases, with 13 bases between. The chain's CDR3 is CSARDPSGVYNEQFF. CDR3 DNA sequence: TGCAGTGCTAGAGATCCCTCGGGGGTTTACAATGAGCAGTTCTTC.

The chain couples TRBV12-3 or TRBV12-4 to TRBJ1-5, with no clear D. CDR3 length: 12 residues. The V end lost 6 bases, the J end lost 1 base, and 4 bases lay between the germline ends. This CDR3 is CASSWSNQPQHF. The CDR3 DNA reads as TGTGCCAGCAGCTGGAGCAATCAGCCCCAGCATTTT.

The table lists this clonotype with many counts. The chain recombines TRBV6-2 or TRBV6-3 with TRBJ2-1; TRBD2 matches 7 bases. In germline, CDR1 is MNHEY, CDR2 SVGEGT. V lost 3 bases and J lost 5; bases outside the gene matches: 7. The CDR3 contains 15 residues. The CDR3 nucleotides read TGTGCCAGCAGTTATTACGGGGGGAGGGACAATGAGCAGTTCTTC. Translating it yields CASSYYGGRDNEQFF.

This clonotype has a count of ten or more. The chain links TRBV28 to TRBJ1-5, with D tentatively TRBD1 (5 bases). V lost 7 bases and J 5 bases, leaving 15 bases between the germline ends. This CDR3 region has 14 residues. The germline CDR1 and CDR2 sequences are MDHEN and SYDVKM. The CDR3 reads CASIPGGGYQPQHF. The CDR3 DNA follows: TGTGCCAGCATCCCGGGGGGAGGTTATCAGCCCCAGCATTTT.

This clonotype has a count of ten or more. The J gene is TRBJ2-3, the V gene TRBV6-6; TRBD2 might be the D (5 bases). Trimming stripped 6 bases from V and 7 bases from J, with 14 bases between. CDR3 size: 13 residues. Germline CDR1 reads MNHNY; CDR2 reads SVGAGI (reference sequence). CDR3 residues: CASSSERGNTQYF. The CDR3 DNA reads TGTGCCAGCAGCTCAGAACGGGGTAATACGCAGTATTTT.

The V call is TRBV7-9, the J call TRBJ2-5, with 7 nucleotides matching TRBD1. Germline V gives CDR1 SEHNR, CDR2 FQNEAQ (reference sequence). J was trimmed by 1 base and V by 4 bases; bases with no gene match: 9. CDR3 size: 16 residues. CDR3 bases: TGTGCCAGCAGCTCCCCCCCGACAGGGCTCCAAGAGACCCAGTACTTC. It translates to CASSSPPTGLQETQYF.

This clonotype showed up many times. The V call is TRBV12-3 or TRBV12-4, the J call TRBJ2-7, with D perhaps matching TRBD1 (6 bases). V was trimmed by 5 bases and J by 7 bases, leaving 15 bases between them. This CDR3 contains 13 residues. DNA of the CDR3: TGTGCCAGCAGTCTAAACAGGGCTGGGGAGCAGTACTTC. Translation: CASSLNRAGEQYF.

A few counts support this clonotype. This chain joins TRBV29-1 and TRBJ2-7; D perhaps matches TRBD1 (6 bases). CDR3 length: 14 residues. Trimming stripped 4 bases from V and 7 bases from J, with 20 bases between. Looked up from germline, CDR1 is SQVTM and CDR2 is ANQGSEA. CDR3 sequence (DNA): TGCAGCGTTGTTAACCCCAGGGGATTGGGGGAGCAGTACTTC. Protein product: CSVVNPRGLGEQYF.

The CDR3 region has the DNA TGTGCCAGCACAAGACAGGGCTACTCTGGGGCCAACGTCCTGACTTTC. Translation: CASTRQGYSGANVLTF. This rearrangement joins TRBV2 to TRBJ2-6; 7 bases agree with TRBD1. The CDR3 extends over 16 amino acids. Germline trimming cut 7 bases from V and 0 bases from J; bases unmatched to any gene: 6. Germline loops: CDR1 SNHLY, CDR2 FYNNEI.

In its sample, this clonotype was seen many times. A junction end diverges from the germline sequence, so it may reflect a read error. The chain employs TRBV7-7 and TRBJ2-7; TRBD1 or TRBD2 may be the D gene (5 bases each). Germline values: CDR1 SSHAT, CDR2 FNYEAQ (reference sequence). The CDR3 covers 13 residues. DNA for the CDR3: TGTGCTAGCAGCACCGGGACGAATTACGAGCAGTACTTC. Translation gives CASSTGTNYEQYF. Full variable domain (remainder filled in from reference TRBV7-7 and TRBJ2-7): GAGVSQSPRYKVTKRGQDVTLRCDPISSHATLYWYQQALGQGPEFLTYFNYEAQPDKSGLPSDRFSAERPEGSISTLTIQRTEQRDSAMYRCASSTGTNYEQYFGPGTRLTVT.

The rearrangement uses TRBV7-9 and TRBJ2-1; 8 nucleotides align to TRBD1. J was trimmed by 1 base and V by 6 bases; bases with no gene match: 8. This CDR3 is built from 16 residues. The germline CDR1 and CDR2 sequences are SEHNR and FQNEAQ (reference sequence). The CDR3 spells CASSDNRGISYNEQFF. The CDR3 coding sequence is TGTGCCAGCAGTGACAACAGGGGGATTTCCTACAATGAGCAGTTCTTC.

This clonotype was observed at least ten times. The chain uses TRBV5-1 and TRBJ1-6; 12 positions match TRBD1. The CDR3 spans 16 residues. CDR1 and CDR2 (germline): SGHRS, YFSETQ. V lost 0 bases and J lost 8; bases outside the gene matches: 3. The CDR3 nucleotides read TGCGCCAGCAGCTTGGTGGGACAGGGGGCCGATTCACCCCTCCACTTT. Protein: CASSLVGQGADSPLHF.

This clonotype was counted at least ten times. The chain is built from TRBV12-3 or TRBV12-4 and TRBJ2-1, with D perhaps being TRBD1 or TRBD2 (6 bases each). This CDR3 has 16 amino acids. V gave up 5 bases and J gave up 4 bases, with 18 bases separating them. CDR3 nucleotides: TGTGCCAGCAGTCAGCAGGCCCGGGGGCGGTACAATGAGCAGTTCTTC. Its protein product is CASSQQARGRYNEQFF.

With regard to this clonotype: This sequence may be a read error, since a much larger clone differs from it by one base. The chain is built from TRBV29-1 and TRBJ2-7, with D perhaps matching TRBD2 (5 bases). Germline CDR1 is SQVTM and CDR2 is ANQGSEA. This CDR3 spans 15 amino acids. The CDR3 spells CTVGEGWGVTYEQYF. In DNA form, the CDR3 reads TGCACCGTTGGCGAGGGTTGGGGAGTAACCTACGAGCAGTACTTC.

This clonotype appeared many times. The genes are TRBV19 and TRBJ2-2; 9 nucleotides line up with TRBD1. The V and J ends lost 8 bases and 3 bases, in that order; junction bases with no gene match: 7. This CDR3 spans 15 amino acids. Germline V gene lookup returns CDR1 LNHDA and CDR2 SQIVND (reference sequence). DNA for the CDR3: TGTGCCAGTGGGGGACAGGGAAGCGACACCGGGGAGCTGTTTTTT. As protein: CASGGQGSDTGELFF.

The chain combines TRBV2 with TRBJ2-1, with 15 bases fitting TRBD2. Germline V CDR1 and CDR2: SNHLY, FYNNEI. The CDR3 has 16 residues. With 6 bases clipped from V and 4 bases from J, the junction kept 4 bases outside the gene matches. CDR3 nucleotides: TGTGCCAGCAGCGCAGGGACTAGCGGGGGGTACAATGAGCAGTTCTTC. Protein: CASSAGTSGGYNEQFF. The full variable domain, in which reference TRBV2 and TRBJ2-1 provide the parts outside the CDR3, is EPEVTQTPSHQVTQMGQEVILRCVPISNHLYFYWYRQILGQKVEFLVSFYNNEISEKSEIFDDQFSVERPDGSNFTLKIRSTKLEDSAMYFCASSAGTSGGYNEQFFGPGTRLTVL.